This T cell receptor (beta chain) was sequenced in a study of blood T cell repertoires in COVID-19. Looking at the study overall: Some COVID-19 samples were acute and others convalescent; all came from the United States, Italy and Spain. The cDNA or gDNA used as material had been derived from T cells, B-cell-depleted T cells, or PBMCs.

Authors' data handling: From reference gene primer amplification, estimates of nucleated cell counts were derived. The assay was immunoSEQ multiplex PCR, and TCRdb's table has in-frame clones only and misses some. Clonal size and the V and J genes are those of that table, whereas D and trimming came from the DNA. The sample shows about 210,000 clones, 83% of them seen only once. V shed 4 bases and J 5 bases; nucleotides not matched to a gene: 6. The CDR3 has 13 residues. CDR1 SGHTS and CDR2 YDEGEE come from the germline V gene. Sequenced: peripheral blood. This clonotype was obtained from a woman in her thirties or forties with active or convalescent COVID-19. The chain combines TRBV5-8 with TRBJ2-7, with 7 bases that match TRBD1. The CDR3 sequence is CASSARGQDEQYF. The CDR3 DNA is TGTGCCAGCAGCGCCCGAGGACAGGACGAGCAGTACTTC.